These 27 T cell receptor beta chains were all obtained from the same sample, sequenced in a study of blood T cell repertoires in COVID-19. Measured with immunoSEQ multiplex PCR; TCRdb has only the in-frame clones, and not every one. This sample has approximately 17,000 clones, with approximately 91% found just once. The sample was peripheral blood. The source of these receptors is a man aged 55 to 70 with acute or convalescent COVID-19.

The CDR3 region is CASSETGTLEAQHF. As DNA, the CDR3 is TGTGCCAGCAGTGAGACAGGGACCCTCGAAGCCCAGCATTTT. This chain joins TRBV7-6 and TRBJ1-5; TRBD1 agrees at 7 bases. Losses at the gene ends were 6 bases for V and 11 bases for J; bases not matched to a gene: 13. This CDR3 is built from 14 residues. Germline assignment: CDR1 SGHVS and CDR2 FNYEAQ. Full variable domain (remainder filled in from reference TRBV7-6 and TRBJ1-5): GAGVSQSPRYKVTKRGQDVALRCDPISGHVSLYWYRQALGQGPEFLTYFNYEAQQDKSGLPNDRFSAERPEGSISTLTIQRTEQRDSAMYRCASSETGTLEAQHFGDGTRLSIL.

The rearrangement joins TRBV3-1 (or the pseudogene TRBV3-2) to TRBJ2-5; D might be TRBD2 (7 bases). The CDR3 totals 15 residues. V gave up 0 bases and J gave up 5 bases, with 13 bases separating them. Germline CDR1 is LGHDT and CDR2 is YNNKEL (reference sequence). The CDR3 sequence: CASSQDLGGAETQYF. The CDR3 nucleotides read TGTGCCAGCAGCCAAGATCTAGGGGGGGCGGAGACCCAGTACTTC.

The V gene is TRBV27, the J gene TRBJ2-1; tentatively, D is TRBD1 (5 bases). The germline V gene has CDR1 MNHEY and CDR2 SMNVEV (reference sequence). The CDR3 has 16 amino acids. V gave up 5 bases and J gave up 2 bases, with 16 bases separating them. CDR3 residues: CASSPRTRVTYNEQFF. The CDR3, as DNA: TGTGCCAGCAGTCCGAGGACAAGGGTAACCTACAATGAGCAGTTCTTC.

This chain uses TRBV4-1 with TRBJ1-2, with D possibly being TRBD1 (6 bases). This CDR3 region has 13 residues. CDR1 and CDR2 (germline): MGHRA, YSYEKL. V was clipped by 2 bases and J by 8 bases, with 12 bases between them. The CDR3 sequence: CASSQTGIEGYTF. The CDR3 region has the DNA TGCGCCAGCAGCCAAACAGGGATTGAAGGCTACACCTTC.

The rearrangement uses TRBV3-1 (or the pseudogene TRBV3-2) and TRBJ2-7; no clear D. The V and J ends lost 1 base and 7 bases respectively, with 8 bases between them. Germline V gene data show CDR1 as LGHDT and CDR2 as YNNKEL (reference sequence). The CDR3 contains 12 residues. DNA for the CDR3: TGTGCCAGCAGCCAAGGCGCATGGGAGCAGTACTTC. Its protein product is CASSQGAWEQYF.

The chain recombines TRBV5-8 with TRBJ2-5, with 7 nucleotides matching TRBD2. This CDR3 is built from 15 residues. Germline loops: CDR1 SGHTS, CDR2 YDEGEE. V lost 4 bases, J lost 4 bases, and 10 bases stayed unmatched. CDR3 sequence (DNA): TGTGCCAGCAGCAAAGACGGGAGGTGGCGAGAGACCCAGTACTTC. Its protein is CASSKDGRWRETQYF. Full variable domain (remainder filled in from reference TRBV5-8 and TRBJ2-5): EAGVTQSPTHLIKTRGQQATLRCSPISGHTSVYWYQQALGLGLQFLLWYDEGEERNRGNFPPRFSGRQFPNYSSELNVNALELEDSALYLCASSKDGRWRETQYFGPGTRLLVL.

This clone appeared once. V and J are TRBV4-1 and TRBJ2-1; 9 positions agree with TRBD2. Trimming removed 4 bases from V and 5 bases from J; junction bases left unmatched: 12. There are 17 residues in the CDR3. In germline, CDR1 is MGHRA, CDR2 YSYEKL. The CDR3 loop reads CASSPAGLREGDNEQFF. Written as DNA, the CDR3 is TGCGCCAGCAGCCCTGCCGGGTTGCGGGAGGGCGACAATGAGCAGTTCTTC.

This rearrangement joins TRBV4-1 to TRBJ1-3, with D possibly TRBD1 on 5 matching bases. Germline V CDR1 and CDR2: MGHRA, YSYEKL. CDR3 length: 15 residues. Trimming pared 1 base from V and 2 bases from J, leaving 9 bases between. CDR3 sequence reads: CASSQGQQPGNTIYF. CDR3 bases: TGCGCCAGCAGCCAAGGACAGCAACCTGGAAACACCATATATTTT.

This chain connects TRBV5-6 to TRBJ2-2; 7 bases align to TRBD1. From germline, CDR1 is SGHDT and CDR2 YYEEEE. This CDR3 comprises 14 residues. V shed 4 bases and J 4 bases; nucleotides not matched to a gene: 4. CDR3 amino acids: CASSGGQITGELFF. The DNA for the CDR3 is TGTGCCAGCAGCGGGGGACAGATCACCGGGGAGCTGTTTTTT.

This chain uses TRBV5-1 with TRBJ2-7; TRBD1 agrees at 10 bases. V was pared by 4 bases and J by 4 bases, with 8 bases of the junction left unmatched. The CDR3 covers 15 residues. CDR1 SGHRS and CDR2 YFSETQ come from the germline V gene. CDR3 nucleotide sequence: TGCGCCAGCAGCCCCGCCGGGACAGGGGCATACGAGCAGTACTTC. Translated: CASSPAGTGAYEQYF.

The chain employs TRBV20-1 and TRBJ1-1; TRBD1 is a possible D gene (6 bases). This CDR3 has 11 residues. Germline lookup yields CDR1 DFQATT and CDR2 SNEGSKA (reference sequence). V lost 8 bases and J 6 bases, leaving 13 bases between the germline ends. The CDR3 spells CSLTPGAEAFF. The CDR3 DNA sequence: TGCAGTTTAACACCAGGGGCTGAAGCTTTCTTT.

This clone was seen once. The chain employs TRBV3-1 (or the pseudogene TRBV3-2) and TRBJ2-7; D remains ambiguous. Trimming shortened V by 0 bases and J by 4 bases, and 7 bases separated the two germline ends. In germline, CDR1 is LGHDT, CDR2 YNNKEL (reference sequence). This CDR3 has 13 amino acids. CDR3 nucleotide sequence: TGTGCCAGCAGCCAAGATCTACAGTACGAGCAGTACTTC. Protein: CASSQDLQYEQYF.

The chain couples TRBV5-4 to TRBJ2-2; D is possibly TRBD2 (6 bases). V gave up 0 bases and J gave up 5 bases, with 14 bases separating them. Germline V lookup: CDR1 SGHNT, CDR2 YYREEE (reference sequence). The CDR3 consists of 16 residues. The CDR3 bases are TGTGCCAGCAGCTTGGAGTTCGGGGGTCGTACCGGGGAGCTGTTTTTT. It codes for CASSLEFGGRTGELFF.

This clone was counted a few times. This chain connects TRBV6-6 to TRBJ1-5; TRBD1 matches at 11 bases. Germline trimming cut 2 bases from V and 4 bases from J; bases unmatched to any gene: 1. The CDR3 has 15 residues. Looked up from germline, CDR1 is MNHNY and CDR2 is SVGAGI (reference sequence). CDR3 sequence: CASSYGDRGNQPQHF. CDR3 DNA sequence: TGTGCCAGCAGTTACGGGGACAGGGGGAATCAGCCCCAGCATTTT.

V gene TRBV29-1 combines with J gene TRBJ1-1; D not certain. With 0 bases removed from V and 6 bases from J, the gap between germline ends came to 8 bases. The V gene's germline CDR1 is SQVTM and CDR2 ANQGSEA. The length of the CDR3 is 12 residues. Here the CDR3 reads CSVEDGQPEAFF. In DNA, the CDR3 is TGCAGCGTTGAAGATGGGCAGCCTGAAGCTTTCTTT.

The rearrangement uses TRBV5-4 and TRBJ1-4; D is possibly TRBD1 (6 bases). V shed 4 bases and J shed 9 bases, with 10 bases lying between them. Germline V CDR1 and CDR2: SGHNT, YYREEE (reference sequence). This CDR3 is built from 12 residues. CDR3 sequence (DNA): TGTGCCAGCAGCCAGGACAGCCAAAAACTGTTTTTT. Translated: CASSQDSQKLFF. The variable domain in full, with the rest retrieved from reference TRBV5-4 and TRBJ1-4, is ETGVTQSPTHLIKTRGQQVTLRCSSQSGHNTVSWYQQALGQGPQFIFQYYREEENGRGNFPPRFSGLQFPNYSSELNVNALELDDSALYLCASSQDSQKLFFGSGTQLSVL.

The chain couples TRBV18 to TRBJ2-7; D is perhaps TRBD1 (5 bases). Germline V gene lookup returns CDR1 KGHSH and CDR2 LQKENI. The V and J ends lost 5 bases and 1 base respectively, with 9 bases between them. There are 13 residues in the CDR3. The CDR3 region is CASSSTDSYEQYF. In DNA, the CDR3 is TGTGCCAGCTCATCGACAGATTCCTACGAGCAGTACTTC.

The chain recombines TRBV29-1 with TRBJ2-3, with 12 bases matching TRBD2. Germline lookup yields CDR1 SQVTM and CDR2 ANQGSEA. V lost 7 bases, J lost 2 bases, and 7 bases stayed unmatched. The CDR3 runs 15 residues. The CDR3 protein is CSAIGLAGITDTQYF. CDR3 in DNA: TGCAGCGCCATCGGACTAGCGGGAATCACAGATACGCAGTATTTT.

This clone was picked up one time. The V call is TRBV15, the J call TRBJ2-1; D is undetermined. CDR1 is LNHNV, CDR2 YYDKDF, per germline (reference sequence). Trimming left V 1 base short and J 2 bases short, with 9 bases between. The CDR3 runs to 15 residues. The DNA of the CDR3 is TGTGCCACCAGCAGAGGGCAGGCCGCCTACAATGAGCAGTTCTTC. Amino acids: CATSRGQAAYNEQFF.

The rearrangement joins TRBV24-1 to TRBJ1-4, with D unclear. Looked up from germline, CDR1 is KGHDR and CDR2 is SFDVKD. V gave up 6 bases and J gave up 8 bases, with 12 bases separating them. CDR3 length: 13 residues. CDR3 amino acids: CATSSGVGEKLFF. Here the CDR3 DNA reads TGTGCCACCAGTTCCGGGGTCGGGGAAAAACTGTTTTTT.

This sequence joins TRBV2 and TRBJ2-4, with 14 bases fitting TRBD2. In germline, CDR1 is SNHLY, CDR2 FYNNEI. The CDR3 is made up of 18 amino acids. The trim removed 6 bases at V and 9 bases at J, leaving 16 bases unmatched. The DNA for the CDR3 is TGTGCCAGCAGCCCTCCCGGGGGACTAGCGGGGGCGGAGGGCATTCAGTACTTC. Encoded protein: CASSPPGGLAGAEGIQYF.

The chain's CDR3 is CASSLGGSNTEAFF. For the CDR3, the DNA is TGCGCCAGCAGCTTGGGGGGCTCGAACACTGAAGCTTTCTTT. V usage is TRBV5-1 and J usage is TRBJ1-1; D perhaps matches TRBD1 (5 bases). V shed 0 bases and J shed 1 base, with 7 bases lying between them. The CDR3 totals 14 residues. CDR1 is SGHRS and CDR2 is YFSETQ in the germline V gene.

A single count supports this clone. At one of its ends the junction is not consistent with the germline gene, which may arise from a read error. The chain recombines TRBV5-5 with TRBJ1-5, with 8 bases fitting TRBD1. Germline lookup yields CDR1 SGHKS and CDR2 YYEKEE (reference sequence). CDR3 size: 13 residues. This CDR3 is CASSLDRDQPQHF. DNA of the CDR3: TGTGCCAGCAGTTTGGACAGGGATCAGCCCCAGCATTTT.

This clone was recorded only once. The genes are TRBV5-4 and TRBJ1-4; D uncertain. V shed 3 bases and J shed 3 bases, with 12 bases lying between them. In germline, CDR1 is SGHNT, CDR2 YYREEE (reference sequence). This CDR3 has 15 amino acids. Here the CDR3 reads CASSSSGTANEKLFF. The CDR3 bases are TGTGCCAGCAGCTCTTCCGGCACAGCTAATGAAAAACTGTTTTTT.

In this sample, this clone turned up once. The rearrangement joins TRBV11-2 to TRBJ2-7, with TRBD2 matching over 7 bases. J gave up 3 bases and V 5 bases, and 10 bases lay outside the gene matches. The CDR3 covers 15 residues. Germline CDR1 is SGHAT and CDR2 is FQNNGV. The CDR3 nucleotides read TGTGCCAGCAGCCCCCAACCCAGGACTAGCTACGAGCAGTACTTC. Residues: CASSPQPRTSYEQYF.

This sequence joins TRBV15 and TRBJ2-6, with D tentatively TRBD2 (5 bases). The length of the CDR3 is 17 residues. CDR1 is LNHNV, CDR2 YYDKDF, per germline (reference sequence). V lost 5 bases, J lost 0 bases, and 14 bases lay in between. In nucleotides, the CDR3 is TGTGCCACCAGCGCAGGACTTGCTCCCTCTGGGGCCAACGTCCTGACTTTC. Protein: CATSAGLAPSGANVLTF.

This chain joins TRBV10-3 and TRBJ2-5; the match to TRBD1 covers 12 bases. CDR3 length: 14 residues. The V gene end was trimmed by 8 bases and the J gene end by 1 base; junction bases not matched to a gene: 2. Germline values: CDR1 ENHRY, CDR2 SYGVKD. DNA for the CDR3: TGTGCCATCGGGGGACAGGGGGCCCAAGAGACCCAGTACTTC. Its protein product is CAIGGQGAQETQYF.